This T cell receptor beta chain was recovered during a study of PD-1 blockade in classical Hodgkin lymphoma. Across the study: The patients were dosed with nivolumab 3 mg/kg, infused intravenously every 2 weeks. Study observations and caveats: Before treatment, complete responders showed about the same diversity as newly diagnosed patients. Lower baseline TCR diversity was reported for newly diagnosed patients than for healthy donors.

Brentuximab vedotin exposure varied, and every patient relapsed after autologous stem cell transplantation. Complete response, partial response or progressive disease constituted the best responses recorded. Only in-frame clones appear in the TCRdb table, and some are missing; sequencing was by immunoSEQ multiplex PCR. The table lists under 20,000 clones, roughly 60% of them singletons. Germline V CDR1 and CDR2: MGHRA, YSYEKL. CDR3 length equals 13 residues. Remarks on this clone: The antigen is not known. At one of its ends the junction is not consistent with the germline gene, which may arise from a read error.

Here the sequenced sample was peripheral blood mononuclear cells (PBMCs), taken before the second cycle of nivolumab. The clonotype comes from a human donor with classical Hodgkin lymphoma. This sequence joins TRBV4-1 and TRBJ2-7; tentative D call: TRBD1 (6 bases). The CDR3 protein is CASRQEAGAEQYF. The DNA for the CDR3 is TGCGCCAGCAGACAAGAGGCAGGGGCCGAGCAGTACTTC.